These 4 T cell receptor beta chains came from one sample sequenced in a study of blood T cell repertoires in COVID-19. TCRdb's table, derived via immunoSEQ multiplex PCR, lists solely in-frame clones and lacks some. The repertoire includes about 49,000 clones, about 76% of them detected once, and about a fifth sits in the top ten. The sequenced sample was peripheral blood. These TCRs come from a woman older than 75 with COVID-19, enrolled during active disease.

J is TRBJ2-7 and V is TRBV19; 8 bases match TRBD2. Germline assignment: CDR1 LNHDA and CDR2 SQIVND (reference sequence). The CDR3 runs to 14 residues. The V segment lost 6 bases and the J segment 2 bases; nucleotides outside the gene matches: 6. The CDR3 spells CASRAGDRAYEQYF. CDR3 nucleotides: TGTGCCAGTAGAGCGGGAGATAGGGCCTACGAGCAGTACTTC.

The rearrangement joins TRBV28 to TRBJ2-7; D may be TRBD1 (6 bases). V gave up 10 bases and J gave up 4 bases, with 20 bases separating them. CDR3 length: 14 residues. The V gene's germline CDR1 is MDHEN and CDR2 SYDVKM. The CDR3 loop is CATVQGFGLYEQYF. The DNA of the CDR3 is TGTGCCACCGTACAGGGTTTTGGTCTTTACGAGCAGTACTTC.

The chain links TRBV7-6 to TRBJ2-5; 11 nucleotides agree with TRBD2. CDR1 SGHVS and CDR2 FNYEAQ come from the germline V gene. The V segment lost 3 bases and the J segment 2 bases; nucleotides outside the gene matches: 14. This CDR3 is built from 19 residues. CDR3 amino acids: CASSFPGLAVSRGQETQYF. The CDR3 DNA reads as TGTGCCAGCAGCTTCCCGGGACTAGCGGTTTCTCGGGGGCAAGAGACCCAGTACTTC.

The V and J genes are TRBV19 and TRBJ1-5; D possibly corresponds to TRBD1 (5 bases). This CDR3 has 16 residues. Per the germline V gene, CDR1 is LNHDA and CDR2 is SQIVND (reference sequence). V gave up 3 bases and J gave up 5 bases, with 17 bases separating them. CDR3 amino acids: CASSMNWGGLDQPQHF. The CDR3 coding sequence is TGTGCCAGTAGTATGAACTGGGGGGGTTTAGATCAGCCCCAGCATTTT.